The 16 T cell receptor beta chains below were found in one sample sequenced in a study of HIV-infected children after antiretroviral therapy interruption. Treatment defined: PENTA 11 planned treatment interruption arm or continuous ART arm. A 3' RACE protocol on RNA, with unique molecular identifiers, produced the TCR library. Each CDR3 protein gets one entry after TCRdb re-called the 3' RACE reads with MiXCR. The sample lists approximately 96,000 distinct CDR3 sequences, 6% to 8.5% occurring once. The sample in question was CD45RA+ CD4+ T cells from PBMCs, pooled from several time points, obtained from a donor given antiretroviral therapy, either interrupted or continuous. Indicated subset: naive CD4+ CD45RA+ CD45RO- T cells. These receptor sequences come from a pool of human donors with HIV.

This clonotype appeared a few times. CDR3: CASSLELWGRREETQYF. CDR3 DNA: TGTGCCAGCAGTTTAGAACTCTGGGGGCGCAGGGAAGAGACCCAGTACTTC. The genes are TRBV12-3 or TRBV12-4 and TRBJ2-5; weak D call: TRBD1 (6 bases). This CDR3 has 17 amino acids. V was trimmed by 1 base and J by 3 bases, leaving 18 bases between them.

This clonotype was detected many times. The chain employs TRBV6-6 and TRBJ2-7; tentatively, D is TRBD2 (6 bases). V lost 5 bases and J 10 bases, leaving 21 bases between the germline ends. This CDR3 contains 14 residues. Germline V gene sequence: CDR1 MNHNY, CDR2 SVGAGI (reference sequence). In nucleotides, the CDR3 is TGTGCCAGCAGTGATGGGACTGGGGAGTATGAACAGTACTTC. The encoded protein is CASSDGTGEYEQYF.

This clonotype was seen many times. This chain uses TRBV12-3 or TRBV12-4 with TRBJ2-1; D gene unclear. The CDR3 runs to 11 residues. The ends were cut back, 6 bases at V and 4 bases at J, with 4 bases in the middle. This CDR3 reads CASSSYNEQFF. The CDR3 coding sequence is TGTGCCAGCAGCTCGTACAATGAGCAGTTCTTC.

This clonotype showed up many times. This chain links TRBV7-2 with TRBJ1-5, with TRBD1 matching over 7 bases. The CDR3 sequence is 14 residues long. V shed 4 bases, J shed 9 bases, and the junction held 9 bases outside the gene matches. Germline loops: CDR1 SGHTA, CDR2 FQGNSA. This CDR3 is CASSYDRDSGPQHF. In DNA, the CDR3 is TGTGCCAGCAGCTACGACAGGGATAGCGGGCCCCAGCATTTT.

This clonotype was seen a handful of times. The V call is TRBV30, the J call TRBJ1-3; D not certain. The CDR3 is 15 residues long. Trimming left V 0 bases short and J 0 bases short, with 9 bases between. CDR1 and CDR2 from the germline V gene are GTSNPN and SVGIG (reference sequence). This CDR3 is CAWSVRRTSGNTIYF. In DNA, the CDR3 is TGTGCCTGGAGTGTTCGGAGGACCTCTGGAAACACCATATATTTT.

This clonotype has ten or more counts. The J gene is TRBJ2-1, the V gene TRBV6-1, with 13 nucleotides matching TRBD2. This CDR3 is 15 amino acids long. CDR1 is MNHNS, CDR2 SASEGT, per germline. The junction had 7 bases not matched to a gene; V was cut back by 4 bases and J by 10 bases. The CDR3 DNA reads TGTGCCAGCAGTGGGACACTAGCGGGGGGGGACGAGCAGTTCTTC. Translation: CASSGTLAGGDEQFF.

This clonotype appeared many times. The chain has TRBV5-1 and TRBJ2-2; 7 positions match TRBD1. The CDR3 runs 17 residues. The ends lost 4 bases at V and 1 base at J; junction bases unmatched: 10. Germline values: CDR1 SGHRS, CDR2 YFSETQ. The CDR3 spells CASSPYTGTENTGELFF. CDR3 nucleotides: TGCGCCAGCAGCCCGTATACCGGGACAGAGAACACCGGGGAGCTGTTTTTT.

The V and J genes are TRBV6-6 and TRBJ1-5, with D maybe TRBD1 (5 bases). Germline values: CDR1 MNHNY, CDR2 SVGAGI (reference sequence). The V gene lost 7 bases and the J gene lost 7 bases, with 17 bases spanning the gap. This CDR3 contains 14 residues. CDR3 coding DNA: TGTGCCAGCATCAGGGTTGAGGGATGGCAGCCCCAGCATTTT. It is translated as CASIRVEGWQPQHF.

This clonotype was seen ten or more times. The chain employs TRBV2 and TRBJ1-5; 9 nucleotides match TRBD1. CDR1 and CDR2 from the germline V gene are SNHLY and FYNNEI. Losses at the gene ends were 6 bases for V and 6 bases for J; bases not matched to a gene: 15. This CDR3 contains 17 residues. DNA of the CDR3: TGTGCCAGCAGCCTCCGGGACAGGGTAATCGGCAGTCAGCCCCAGCATTTT. Its translation: CASSLRDRVIGSQPQHF.

The V call is TRBV19, the J call TRBJ1-4; D is unresolved. This CDR3 has 15 residues. Germline assignment: CDR1 LNHDA and CDR2 SQIVND (reference sequence). V lost 7 bases and J 0 bases, leaving 12 bases between the germline ends. The CDR3 spells CASNSGIATNEKLFF. Here the CDR3 DNA reads TGTGCCAGTAACTCCGGGATTGCAACTAATGAAAAACTGTTTTTT.

Ten or more counts support this clonotype. V usage is TRBV19 and J usage is TRBJ2-1, with D perhaps being TRBD1 or TRBD2 (5 bases each). From germline, CDR1 is LNHDA and CDR2 SQIVND (reference sequence). The CDR3 has 12 residues. V shed 10 bases and J shed 8 bases, with 15 bases lying between them. The DNA for the CDR3 is TGTGCCACCCGAGGACGGGGCGATGAGCAGTTCTTC. It is translated as CATRGRGDEQFF.

This clonotype showed up just a few times. Sequence at one end of the junction differs from germline and may be a read error. The rearrangement joins TRBV6-5 to TRBJ2-5, with D possibly being TRBD2 (5 bases). Germline V gene lookup returns CDR1 MNHEY and CDR2 SVGAGI. This CDR3 region has 12 residues. Written as DNA, the CDR3 is TGTGCCAGCAGGGACTGGGGAGACACCCAGTACTTT. Translated, it gives CASRDWGDTQYF.

This clonotype was counted ten times or more. This rearrangement joins TRBV7-2 to TRBJ2-3; 9 bases are shared with TRBD1. The V gene's germline CDR1 is SGHTA and CDR2 FQGNSA. V lost 3 bases to trimming and J lost 6 bases; unmatched junction nucleotides: 19. The CDR3 covers 19 residues. The CDR3, as DNA: TGTGCCAGCAGCTTCAGGTCCCCCCGAGGGACAGGGTCTATGGATACGCAGTATTTT. Its protein product is CASSFRSPRGTGSMDTQYF.

This clonotype was found many times. The chain joins TRBV2 to TRBJ1-1; TRBD1 matches 9 bases. Germline CDR1 reads SNHLY; CDR2 reads FYNNEI. The length of the CDR3 is 14 residues. The J segment lost 5 bases and the V segment lost 6 bases, leaving 7 bases of the junction unmatched. The CDR3 here is CASRSGTGTTEAFF. CDR3 in DNA: TGTGCCAGCAGGTCCGGGACAGGGACTACTGAAGCTTTCTTT.

This clonotype came up many times. The rearrangement uses TRBV7-9 and TRBJ1-2; TRBD1 matches 7 bases. Germline CDR1 is SEHNR and CDR2 is FQNEAQ (reference sequence). The ends lost 4 bases at V and 8 bases at J; junction bases unmatched: 10. This CDR3 contains 14 residues. Here the CDR3 DNA reads TGTGCCAGCAGCTCCCAAGTCGGACAGGACGGCTACACCTTC. It codes for CASSSQVGQDGYTF.

In its sample, this clonotype was seen many times. The chain carries TRBV20-1 and TRBJ1-2; TRBD1 might be the D (6 bases). The CDR3 sequence is 14 residues long. The ends were cut back, 5 bases at V and 4 bases at J, with 17 bases in the middle. Germline lookup yields CDR1 DFQATT and CDR2 SNEGSKA (reference sequence). Here the CDR3 DNA reads TGCAGTGCTCCCAGACAGGAAGGTGGCTATGGCTACACCTTC. This codes for CSAPRQEGGYGYTF.